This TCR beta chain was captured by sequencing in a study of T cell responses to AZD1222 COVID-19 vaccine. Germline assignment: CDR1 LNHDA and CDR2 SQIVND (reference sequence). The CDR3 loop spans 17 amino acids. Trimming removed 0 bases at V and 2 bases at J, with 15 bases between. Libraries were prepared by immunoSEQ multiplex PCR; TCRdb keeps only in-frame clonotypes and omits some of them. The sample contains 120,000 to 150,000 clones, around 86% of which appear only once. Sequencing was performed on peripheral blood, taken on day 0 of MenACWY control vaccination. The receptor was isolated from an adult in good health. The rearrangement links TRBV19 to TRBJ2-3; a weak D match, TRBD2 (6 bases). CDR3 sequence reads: CASSIDGRPTLTDTQYF. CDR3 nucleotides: TGTGCCAGTAGTATAGATGGGAGGCCGACTCTCACAGATACGCAGTATTTT.